The rows below give T cell receptor beta chains drawn from one sample of a study of breast tumors, draining lymph nodes, adjacent tissues. TCRdb re-called the multiplex PCR reads with MiXCR, one entry per CDR3 protein. The sample holds around 20,000 distinct CDR3 sequences, less than 40% seen once. Sequenced sample: breast tumor tissue. The source of these receptors is a female donor with breast cancer. Some clones in this sample may be carry-over from other donors' samples. Both conserved end residues are part of each CDR3. The order of the fields is J gene, D gene, clone size, V gene, CDR3 protein, CDR3 DNA. D genes are given only for firm matches. Expanded clones get a size class; other rows say once, few or many, or leave the size out.

TRBJ2-2,NA,NA,TRBV5-6,CASSLARSLNTGELFF,TGTGCCAGCAGCTTGGCACGGAGCCTCAACACCGGGGAGCTGTTTTTT
TRBJ2-7,NA,few,TRBV15,CATRPTPGESYEQYF,TGTGCCACCAGGCCCACCCCTGGGGAGTCCTACGAGCAGTACTTC
TRBJ2-7,NA,many,TRBV29-1,CSVSPLASYEQYF,TGCAGCGTTTCACCGCTCGCCTCCTACGAGCAGTACTTC
TRBJ2-7,NA,medium-sized,TRBV6-1,CASMWGAIAYEQYF,TGTGCCAGCATGTGGGGAGCCATAGCGTACGAGCAGTACTTC
TRBJ2-2,NA,many,TRBV7-9,CASSLLAPPAGELFF,TGTGCCAGCAGCTTACTAGCACCGCCGGCCGGGGAGCTGTTTTTT
TRBJ2-1,TRBD2,NA,TRBV5-4,CASSLSGSRGNEQFF,TGTGCCAGCAGCTTAAGCGGGAGCCGGGGGAATGAGCAGTTCTTC
TRBJ2-1,TRBD2,many,TRBV5-1,CASSRNPLYLAGDSNEQFF,TGCGCCAGCAGCCGAAACCCCCTTTACTTAGCGGGGGATAGCAATGAGCAGTTCTTC
TRBJ2-5,NA,many,TRBV7-9,CASSLEGGETQYF,TGTGCCAGCAGCTTAGAAGGGGGAGAGACCCAGTACTTC
TRBJ2-7,NA,many,TRBV7-3,CASSRVGGRSSYEQYF,TGTGCCAGCAGCCGGGTGGGAGGCCGGAGCTCCTACGAGCAGTACTTC
TRBJ1-2,NA,many,TRBV7-2,CASSLNPGNYGYTF,TGTGCCAGCAGCTTAAATCCAGGGAACTATGGCTACACCTTC
TRBJ2-5,NA,many,TRBV3-1,CASSQNVLTPGLTWETQYF,TGTGCCAGCAGCCAAAATGTCCTCACTCCGGGACTTACTTGGGAGACCCAGTACTTC
TRBJ1-2,NA,NA,TRBV5-1,CASSKDALGGYTF,TGCGCCAGCAGCAAGGACGCGTTGGGTGGCTACACCTTC
TRBJ2-1,NA,many,TRBV20-1,CSARDLGRLGRSNEQFF,TGCAGTGCTAGAGACTTGGGGCGCTTGGGACGAAGTAATGAGCAGTTCTTC
TRBJ1-2,TRBD1,many,TRBV28,CASRDTGADGYTF,TGTGCCAGCAGGGATACAGGGGCAGATGGCTACACCTTC
TRBJ1-2,NA,NA,TRBV28,CASSSRGRDYGYTF,TGTGCCAGCAGCAGTCGGGGGCGCGACTATGGCTACACCTTC
TRBJ2-1,TRBD2,many,TRBV7-2,CASSIGSGGGYNEQFF,TGTGCCAGCAGCATAGGCAGCGGGGGGGGCTACAATGAGCAGTTCTTC
TRBJ2-1,NA,many,TRBV7-9,CASSPPSGGEQFF,TGTGCCAGCAGCCCACCGAGTGGTGGTGAGCAGTTCTTC
TRBJ1-5,NA,many,TRBV6-2/TRBV6-3,CASSYDAVGIQPQHF,TGTGCCAGCAGTTACGATGCTGTAGGGATACAGCCCCAGCATTTT
TRBJ1-2,NA,NA,TRBV29-1,CSVDTGNYGYTF,TGCAGCGTAGATACAGGGAACTATGGCTACACCTTC
TRBJ2-3,TRBD2,many,TRBV6-2/TRBV6-3,CASRPGRGRTDTQYF,TGTGCCAGCAGACCCGGGCGGGGGAGGACAGATACGCAGTATTTT
TRBJ2-7,TRBD1,NA,TRBV12-3/TRBV12-4,CASSPGQGGGYEQYF,TGTGCCAGTAGTCCGGGACAGGGAGGGGGTTACGAGCAGTACTTC